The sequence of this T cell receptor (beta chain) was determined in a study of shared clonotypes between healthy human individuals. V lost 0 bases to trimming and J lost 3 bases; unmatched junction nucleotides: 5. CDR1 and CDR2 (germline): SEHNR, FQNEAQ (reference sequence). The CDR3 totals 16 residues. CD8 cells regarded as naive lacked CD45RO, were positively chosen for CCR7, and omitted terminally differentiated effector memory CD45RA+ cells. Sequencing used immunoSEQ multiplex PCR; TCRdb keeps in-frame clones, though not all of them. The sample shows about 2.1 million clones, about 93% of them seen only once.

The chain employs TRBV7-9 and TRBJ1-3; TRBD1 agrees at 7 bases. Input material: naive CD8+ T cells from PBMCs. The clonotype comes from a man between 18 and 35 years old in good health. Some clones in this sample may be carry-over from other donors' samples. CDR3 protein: CASSLAGQPGGNTIYF. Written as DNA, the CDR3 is TGTGCCAGCAGCTTAGCGGGACAGCCGGGTGGAAACACCATATATTTT.